What follows is one T cell receptor (beta chain) and its context. These data are taken from a study of blood T cell repertoires in COVID-19. Original processing methods: Estimation of nucleated cell counts relied on the amplification of reference gene primers. Assay used: immunoSEQ multiplex PCR; TCRdb lists only in-frame clones, some missing. D and trimming were read from the DNA, whereas the V and J calls and clone size are those reported in that table. The table has roughly 380,000 clones, 88% seen once; the top ten hold approximately 1%. The CDR3 has 18 residues. Unmatched junction bases numbered 14, after V lost 2 bases and J lost 4 bases. Germline values: CDR1 SNHLY, CDR2 FYNNEI.

J is TRBJ2-1 and V is TRBV2, with 7 bases lining up with TRBD2. The sequencing sample was made of PBMCs or T cells enriched from blood (not recorded which). The TCR originated in a woman aged 30 to 39 who had been exposed to COVID-19. For the CDR3, the DNA is TGTGCCAGCAGTGAAACGGGGCAACTAGCGCGCACGTACAATGAGCAGTTCTTC. Translating it yields CASSETGQLARTYNEQFF.